The 5 T cell receptor beta chains below come from one sample, sequenced in a study of T cell responses to AZD1222 COVID-19 vaccine (dated by TCRdb to about 2021). The intended sense of this specimen's time point label: baseline before first vaccination. Libraries were built with the immunoSEQ multiplex PCR assay. Sourced from immuneACCESS, this table was stored by TCRdb with only in-frame sequences that have V and J called. A share of the clones is absent; for the studies checked, an unresolved V gene accounts for under half, and the remainder has no known explanation. The sample table records roughly 120,000 clones; 85% to 90% of these occur just once. 7.7% of the sample comes from the top ten. The material sequenced was peripheral blood, taken on day 0 of AZD1222 vaccination. The receptors stem from an adult in good health.

The V gene is TRBV6-1, the J gene TRBJ2-6; D possibly matches TRBD1 or TRBD2 (5 bases each). Germline assignment: CDR1 MNHNS and CDR2 SASEGT. This CDR3 contains 17 residues. V lost 2 bases to trimming and J lost 0 bases, with 11 bases between them. In DNA, the CDR3 is TGTGCCAGCAGTGAATTTGGGGGTAGCTCTGGGGCCAACGTCCTGACTTTC. This gives the protein CASSEFGGSSGANVLTF.

The chain carries TRBV5-1 and TRBJ2-7, with 8 bases lining up with TRBD2. V gave up 0 bases and J gave up 7 bases; unmatched junction bases: 9. In germline, CDR1 is SGHRS, CDR2 YFSETQ. The CDR3 runs 15 residues. This chain's CDR3 is CASSLAGRAEGEQYF. The CDR3 DNA is TGCGCCAGCAGCTTGGCCGGGAGGGCCGAAGGGGAGCAGTACTTC.

The chain combines TRBV14 with TRBJ2-7; D uncertain. There are 11 residues in the CDR3. Per germline, CDR1 SGHDN and CDR2 FVKESK. V gave up 2 bases and J gave up 3 bases, with 2 bases separating them. Here the CDR3 DNA reads TGTGCCAGCAGCCAAAACTACGAGCAGTACTTC. Its protein product is CASSQNYEQYF.

The V and J genes are TRBV5-4 and TRBJ2-3; the D gene is possibly TRBD2 (6 bases). Germline V gene sequence: CDR1 SGHNT, CDR2 YYREEE (reference sequence). Trimming removed 6 bases at V and 10 bases at J, with 15 bases between. CDR3 size: 12 residues. The CDR3 loop is CASNKRTGAQYF. Written as DNA, the CDR3 is TGTGCCAGCAACAAAAGGACGGGGGCGCAGTATTTT.

This chain joins TRBV6-5 and TRBJ2-5; TRBD1 agrees at 8 bases. V trimming: 6 bases; J trimming: 3 bases; junction bases outside the gene matches: 3. The CDR3 totals 13 residues. Germline V CDR1 and CDR2: MNHEY, SVGAGI. Here the CDR3 reads CASRLGQEETQYF. In DNA form, the CDR3 reads TGTGCCAGCAGGCTGGGACAGGAAGAGACCCAGTACTTC.